What follows are 23 T cell receptor beta chains derived from one specimen sequenced in a study of blood T cell repertoires in COVID-19. Sequencing used immunoSEQ multiplex PCR; TCRdb keeps in-frame clones, though not all of them. The table shows 150,000 to 200,000 clones, with more than 85% occurring only once. Sequenced input: PBMCs or T cells enriched from blood (not recorded which). The receptors derive from a middle-aged woman in a cohort exposed to, infected with or recovered from COVID-19 (not recorded which).

For the CDR3, the DNA is TGTGCCAGCAGCACTAGACAGGGGGTATCGTACGAGCAGTACTTC. As protein: CASSTRQGVSYEQYF. V and J are TRBV21-1 and TRBJ2-7; the table's D call of TRBD1 was not tested on the DNA. TRBV21-1 has pseudogene status. CDR3 length: 15 amino acids.

The chain recombines TRBV27 with TRBJ1-2; TRBD1 matches 7 bases. The CDR3 covers 15 residues. CDR1 is MNHEY and CDR2 is SMNVEV in the germline V gene (reference sequence). With 5 bases clipped from V and 6 bases from J, the junction kept 12 bases outside the gene matches. Here the CDR3 reads CASSPQQGSGNGYTF. CDR3 coding DNA: TGTGCCAGCAGTCCCCAACAGGGGAGTGGAAATGGCTACACCTTC.

The chain has TRBV9 and TRBJ2-7; 10 nucleotides agree with TRBD1. Looked up from germline, CDR1 is SGDLS and CDR2 is YYNGEE. V trimming: 3 bases; J trimming: 3 bases; junction bases outside the gene matches: 6. This CDR3 is 15 amino acids long. The CDR3 region is CASSDGTGVHYEQYF. In nucleotides, the CDR3 is TGTGCCAGCAGCGACGGGACAGGGGTTCACTACGAGCAGTACTTC.

The chain links TRBV29-1 to TRBJ2-1, with TRBD2 matching over 7 bases. V was clipped by 6 bases and J by 1 base; unmatched bases: 9. Germline CDR1 and CDR2: SQVTM and ANQGSEA. The CDR3 runs to 15 residues. In DNA, the CDR3 is TGCAGCGTGGTAGGCGGGACTAAATCCTACAATGAGCAGTTCTTC. Amino acid sequence: CSVVGGTKSYNEQFF.

This chain links TRBV29-1 with TRBJ2-2; 16 bases agree with TRBD2. Germline CDR1 SQVTM, CDR2 ANQGSEA. The CDR3 extends over 17 amino acids. J lost 3 bases, V lost 0 bases, and 1 base had no gene match. CDR3 amino acids: CSVEDGTSGRDTGELFF. Here the CDR3 DNA reads TGCAGCGTTGAAGATGGGACTAGCGGGAGGGACACCGGGGAGCTGTTTTTT.

This chain uses TRBV5-6 with TRBJ1-6, with a possible D match to TRBD1 (6 bases). The V end was cut by 3 bases, the J end by 8 bases, with 12 bases between. CDR3 length: 14 residues. In germline, CDR1 is SGHDT, CDR2 YYEEEE. CDR3 nucleotide sequence: TGTGCCAGCAGCTGGACAGCGTCTGATTCACCCCTCCACTTT. It encodes CASSWTASDSPLHF.

This chain uses TRBV9 with TRBJ2-7; D call uncertain. Germline CDR1 SGDLS, CDR2 YYNGEE. The CDR3 totals 14 residues. Trimming took off 0 bases at V and 3 bases at J, with 10 bases between the two ends. The CDR3 region has the DNA TGTGCCAGCAGCGTAGCTGGCGGTGGCTACGAGCAGTACTTC. It yields the protein CASSVAGGGYEQYF.

The J gene is TRBJ1-2, the V gene TRBV4-1; a possible D gene is TRBD1 (5 bases). This CDR3 is built from 14 residues. The V and J ends lost 3 bases and 6 bases respectively, with 14 bases between them. Germline CDR1 and CDR2: MGHRA and YSYEKL. DNA of the CDR3: TGCGCCAGCAGCCACATCGGAGGGGTTCATGGCTACACCTTC. Its protein product is CASSHIGGVHGYTF.

The chain carries TRBV19 and TRBJ1-1, with TRBD1 identical over 7 bases. CDR1 LNHDA and CDR2 SQIVND come from the germline V gene (reference sequence). This CDR3 has 16 residues. J was trimmed by 7 bases and V by 5 bases; bases with no gene match: 16. The CDR3 here is CASSASTGLRAGEAFF. In nucleotides, the CDR3 is TGTGCCAGTAGTGCTTCGACAGGGTTAAGGGCGGGTGAAGCTTTCTTT.

This chain joins TRBV5-5 and TRBJ1-2; 7 positions match TRBD1. The germline V gene has CDR1 SGHKS and CDR2 YYEKEE (reference sequence). The CDR3 is made up of 16 amino acids. V lost 5 bases to trimming and J lost 0 bases; unmatched junction nucleotides: 10. CDR3 loop: CASSWDSPITNYGYTF. For the CDR3, the DNA is TGTGCCAGCAGTTGGGACAGCCCTATAACTAACTATGGCTACACCTTC. Full variable domain (remainder filled in from reference TRBV5-5 and TRBJ1-2): DAGVTQSPTHLIKTRGQQVTLRCSPISGHKSVSWYQQVLGQGPQFIFQYYEKEERGRGNFPDRFSARQFPNYSSELNVNALLLGDSALYLCASSWDSPITNYGYTFGSGTRLTVV.

This clone has just one count. The gene calls are TRBV5-1 and TRBJ1-1; 9 nucleotides match TRBD1. The CDR3 extends over 14 amino acids. With 4 bases clipped from V and 5 bases from J, the junction kept 6 bases outside the gene matches. CDR1 is SGHRS, CDR2 YFSETQ, per germline. For the CDR3, the DNA is TGCGCCAGCAGCCCAGCAGGACAGGGGACTGAAGCTTTCTTT. This gives the protein CASSPAGQGTEAFF.

V and J are TRBV18 and TRBJ1-6; TRBD1 agrees at 7 bases. Germline V gene sequence: CDR1 KGHSH, CDR2 LQKENI. V dropped 3 bases and J dropped 5; count of bases not matched to a gene: 7. CDR3 length: 16 amino acids. DNA of the CDR3: TGTGCCAGCTCACCCCCAGGACAGGAAAATAATTCACCCCTCCACTTT. Protein: CASSPPGQENNSPLHF. The variable domain in full, with the rest retrieved from reference TRBV18 and TRBJ1-6, is NAGVMQNPRHLVRRRGQEARLRCSPMKGHSHVYWYRQLPEEGLKFMVYLQKENIIDESGMPKERFSAEFPKEGPSILRIQQVVRGDSAAYFCASSPPGQENNSPLHFGNGTRLTVT.

The chain joins TRBV14 to TRBJ2-7; D possibly corresponds to TRBD2 (5 bases). Germline lookup yields CDR1 SGHDN and CDR2 FVKESK. CDR3 length: 15 residues. Between the trimmed V and J ends, which lost 5 bases and 2 bases, there was a span of 16 bases. The CDR3 sequence is CASSERWERAYEQYF. As DNA, the CDR3 is TGTGCCAGCAGCGAGAGGTGGGAGAGGGCCTACGAGCAGTACTTC. The variable domain in full, with the rest retrieved from reference TRBV14 and TRBJ2-7, is EAGVTQFPSHSVIEKGQTVTLRCDPISGHDNLYWYRRVMGKEIKFLLHFVKESKQDESGMPNNRFLAERTGGTYSTLKVQPAELEDSGVYFCASSERWERAYEQYFGPGTRLTVT.

The chain has TRBV7-9 and TRBJ2-7; TRBD1 is a possible D gene (6 bases). CDR3 length equals 14 residues. Germline values: CDR1 SEHNR, CDR2 FQNEAQ (reference sequence). V was pared by 2 bases and J by 9 bases, with 17 bases between. The CDR3 nucleotides read TGTGCCAGCAGCTTATGGGACACAAGTCGTTGGCAGTACTTC. It yields the protein CASSLWDTSRWQYF.

The chain couples TRBV11-3 to TRBJ2-7; weak D call: TRBD1 (6 bases). This CDR3 has 16 residues. The V and J ends lost 0 bases and 2 bases respectively, with 14 bases between them. Germline lookup yields CDR1 SGHNT and CDR2 YENEEA. CDR3 residues: CASSLDLQGIPYEQYF. In DNA, the CDR3 is TGTGCCAGCAGCTTAGATCTCCAGGGGATCCCCTACGAGCAGTACTTC.

The chain joins TRBV11-2 to TRBJ2-4, with 7 bases lining up with TRBD2. Germline values: CDR1 SGHAT, CDR2 FQNNGV. V was pared by 1 base and J by 1 base, with 1 base of the junction left unmatched. The CDR3 length is 15 residues. The CDR3 region is CASSLGAGAKNIQYF. CDR3 DNA: TGTGCCAGCAGCTTAGGAGCGGGGGCCAAAAACATTCAGTACTTC.

J is TRBJ1-1 and V is TRBV6-6, with a tentative D call TRBD1 (6 bases). The V end was cut by 7 bases, the J end by 3 bases, with 15 bases between. From germline, CDR1 is MNHNY and CDR2 SVGAGI (reference sequence). CDR3 size: 14 residues. CDR3 in DNA: TGTGCCAGCACCCCGGTGGGGGCGCACACTGAAGCTTTCTTT. It yields the protein CASTPVGAHTEAFF.

Concerning this clone: The germline gene is not matched at one end of the junction; a read error may be the cause. CDR3: CASSEAEWTGAHF. The CDR3 DNA is TGTGCCAGCAGTGAAGCAGAGTGGACAGGGGCACATTTC. This chain links TRBV6-1 with TRBJ1-2, with TRBD1 matching over 9 bases. CDR3 size: 13 residues. Germline CDR1 reads MNHNS; CDR2 reads SASEGT.

This clone was counted a single time. This chain uses TRBV19 with TRBJ1-1; 8 bases fit TRBD1. The germline CDR1 and CDR2 sequences are LNHDA and SQIVND (reference sequence). V was pared by 5 bases and J by 0 bases, with 14 bases of the junction left unmatched. This CDR3 spans 18 amino acids. The chain's CDR3 is CASSLQRTGLIMNTEAFF. The CDR3 region has the DNA TGTGCCAGTAGTCTCCAGAGGACAGGGTTGATCATGAACACTGAAGCTTTCTTT.

This clone was seen only a few times. The chain is built from TRBV15 and TRBJ1-2; a weak D match, TRBD1 (6 bases). The ends were cut back, 3 bases at V and 4 bases at J, with 9 bases in the middle. Germline CDR1 and CDR2: LNHNV and YYDKDF (reference sequence). This CDR3 is 13 amino acids long. In DNA, the CDR3 is TGTGCCACCAGCAGCGGACAGTCCTATGGCTACACCTTC. This sequence encodes CATSSGQSYGYTF.

The rearrangement links TRBV12-3 or TRBV12-4 to TRBJ2-7; D is perhaps TRBD1 (5 bases). This CDR3 is built from 12 residues. V shed 5 bases and J shed 3 bases, with 8 bases lying between them. CDR3 loop: CASSPDSYEQYF. CDR3 nucleotides: TGTGCCAGCAGTCCAGACAGCTACGAGCAGTACTTC.

The CDR3 protein is CASSQDRQKIRVAFF. DNA for the CDR3: TGCGCCAGCAGCCAAGATAGGCAGAAGATCAGGGTCGCTTTCTTT. The chain carries TRBV4-1 and TRBJ1-1; perhaps TRBD1 as D (5 bases). The CDR3 runs 15 residues. CDR1 is MGHRA, CDR2 YSYEKL, per germline. The V and J ends lost 0 bases and 11 bases respectively, with 19 bases between them.

This clone was detected once. The chain recombines TRBV11-3 with TRBJ1-4, with TRBD1 matching over 7 bases. This CDR3 has 15 amino acids. Unmatched junction bases numbered 4, after V lost 4 bases and J lost 2 bases. Germline V gene data show CDR1 as SGHNT and CDR2 as YENEEA. CDR3 nucleotides: TGTGCCAGCAGCTCCCGACAGGGTACTAATGAAAAACTGTTTTTT. Amino acid sequence: CASSSRQGTNEKLFF.